This TCR beta chain was recorded in a study of cytomegalovirus exposure and HLA in healthy donors. CDR3 length: 15 residues. CDR1 and CDR2 from the germline V gene are MDHEN and SYDVKM. V was shortened by 5 bases and J by 1 base, with 14 bases between the two germline ends. As concerns this clone: The antigen is undetermined.

In the PCR, 60 Vbeta and 13 Jbeta primers were used. The data were produced by immunoSEQ multiplex PCR, yet TCRdb's version contains in-frame clones alone and is incomplete. The sample contains some 140,000 clones, roughly four fifths of which appear only once. General study results and limits: For presence/absence analyses, sequencing depth was assumed to be roughly uniform across donors.

The specimen sequenced was PBMCs. The rearrangement links TRBV28 to TRBJ1-1; a possible D gene is TRBD1 (5 bases). The sequence was obtained from a man younger than 45 in good health and CMV-seronegative. CDR3 coding DNA: TGTGCCAGCAGTAGCCCGGGGGGGGAGAACACTGAAGCTTTCTTT. Protein: CASSSPGGENTEAFF.